The rows below give T cell receptor beta chains drawn from one sample of a study of T cell responses to AZD1222 COVID-19 vaccine. Clones were sequenced by immunoSEQ multiplex PCR, and TCRdb holds only the in-frame ones, with some missing. Here the sample spans 95,000 to 150,000 clones, approximately 80% being singletons. Sequencing was performed on peripheral blood, taken 28 days after the second AZD1222 dose. The receptor set was obtained from an adult who received the AZD1222 COVID-19 vaccine. CDR3s include the opening cysteine and the closing phenylalanine or tryptophan. D genes are given only for firm matches. Size tells how often a clone was seen (once, few, many) or the class of an expanded clone, and some rows leave it out.

DNA	CDR3	size	V	J	D
TGTGCCAGCAGCTTCCGACAGGGCTACCAGCCCCAGCATTTT	CASSFRQGYQPQHF	.	TRBV5-6	TRBJ1-5	TRBD1
TGTGCCAGCAGGGAGGGGGCTGTATACGAGCAGTACTTC	CASREGAVYEQYF	.	TRBV6-5	TRBJ2-7	.
TGTGCCAGCAGCCCCCCGGACAGGAGCACTGAAGCTTTCTTT	CASSPPDRSTEAFF	once	TRBV9	TRBJ1-1	TRBD1
TGTGCCAGCAGCTTTTACTCTTCTGGAAACACCATATATTTT	CASSFYSSGNTIYF	.	TRBV5-4	TRBJ1-3	.
TGTGCCAGCAGCTCACGGACAGGGGCGGGCGAGCAGTACTTC	CASSSRTGAGEQYF	.	TRBV11-2	TRBJ2-7	TRBD1
TGTGCCAGCTCGGTGGGAGGTAACCTCTATGGCTACACCTTC	CASSVGGNLYGYTF	.	TRBV28	TRBJ1-2	.
TGTGCCGGAGCCCCACGGGGCGACGCAGATACGCAGTATTTT	CAGAPRGDADTQYF	.	TRBV2	TRBJ2-3	.
TGTGCCAGCAGCCCGGACAGGGGAGATCTATGCCAGCCCCAGCATTTT	CASSPDRGDLCQPQHF	.	TRBV11-3	TRBJ1-5	TRBD1
TGTGCCAGCTCTCTAAGCACAGATACGCAGTATTTT	CASSLSTDTQYF	.	TRBV28	TRBJ2-3	.
TGCGCCAGCAGCTTGGAAAGATACGAGCAGTACTTC	CASSLERYEQYF	.	TRBV5-1	TRBJ2-7	.
TGTGCCAGCAGTTATCGGGACTCCTCAGATACGCAGTATTTT	CASSYRDSSDTQYF	.	TRBV6-5	TRBJ2-3	.
TGTGCCAGCAGCCTGAGGGGCCCCTCATATAATTCACCCCTCCACTTT	CASSLRGPSYNSPLHF	.	TRBV6-2/TRBV6-3	TRBJ1-6	.
TGCGCCAGCTGGACCACGAACACCGGGGAGCTGTTTTTT	CASWTTNTGELFF	.	TRBV5-1	TRBJ2-2	.
TGCGCCAGCAGAGGAGGGGGCGATTCACCCCTCCACTTT	CASRGGGDSPLHF	.	TRBV5-1	TRBJ1-6	TRBD1
TGTGCCAGCAGCGTAGAGTGGGGGCCCTACGCGAACACCGGGGAGCTGTTTTTT	CASSVEWGPYANTGELFF	.	TRBV9	TRBJ2-2	.
TGTGCCAGCAGCTCCATGATTGACAGGGGCTCCTATAATTCACCCCTCCACTTT	CASSSMIDRGSYNSPLHF	.	TRBV7-2	TRBJ1-6	TRBD1
TGTGCCATCAGTGAGTCAATCGCGGCAGGGGACGGCTACACCTTC	CAISESIAAGDGYTF	.	TRBV10-3	TRBJ1-2	.
TGTGCCAGCAGCCGACAGGACAGGGGCCCCCTCCACTTT	CASSRQDRGPLHF	few	TRBV14	TRBJ1-6	TRBD1
TGTGCCAGCAGCCCGGACGCTGAAAAACTGTTTTTT	CASSPDAEKLFF	.	TRBV28	TRBJ1-4	.
TGTGCCAGCAGCCCCAGCGGGGTTCGAGGCTACACCTTC	CASSPSGVRGYTF	few	TRBV9	TRBJ1-2	.
TGTGCCAGCAGTCCATATTTCTACCGGGACAGGAGCAATCAGCCCCAGCATTTT	CASSPYFYRDRSNQPQHF	once	TRBV28	TRBJ1-5	TRBD1
TGCGCCCCGGTAGGGGGACTGACTTACGAGCAGTACTTC	CAPVGGLTYEQYF	.	TRBV23-1	TRBJ2-7	.
TGCGCCAGCAGTGGGACAGGGGGCCGGCCCCAGCATTTT	CASSGTGGRPQHF	.	TRBV10-1	TRBJ1-5	TRBD1
TGTGCCAGCACCCCCCGCCTGACTCGGAACACTGAAGCTTTCTTT	CASTPRLTRNTEAFF	.	TRBV9	TRBJ1-1	.
TGTGCCAGCAGTTCGAACAGGGGGCAGGATGGCTACACCTTC	CASSSNRGQDGYTF	few	TRBV6-5	TRBJ1-2	TRBD1
TGCGCCAGCAGCTTGTCTGATCACCTTGAAGATACGCAGTATTTT	CASSLSDHLEDTQYF	.	TRBV5-1	TRBJ2-3	.
TGTGCCAGCAGTGGGGGACCGAACACTGAAGCTTTCTTT	CASSGGPNTEAFF	.	TRBV6-4	TRBJ1-1	.
TGTGCCAGCAGCTTAGTCGAGAGGTCAGGGGCTGACAACTATGGCTACACCTTC	CASSLVERSGADNYGYTF	few	TRBV7-8	TRBJ1-2	.
TGTGCCAGCAGGCCAGGGGGGTATCAGGTTCGTCCCCAGCATTTT	CASRPGGYQVRPQHF	.	TRBV6-5	TRBJ1-5	TRBD1
TGCAGCGTTGAAGATCCGGCCACCTACAATGAGCAGTTCTTC	CSVEDPATYNEQFF	.	TRBV29-1	TRBJ2-1	.
TGCAGCGTTAAACTAGCGGGGGTCGGCAATGAGCAGTTCTTC	CSVKLAGVGNEQFF	once	TRBV29-1	TRBJ2-1	TRBD2
TGTGCCAGCAGTTACGACCTTCGGGGGGGATCTGGCTACACCTTC	CASSYDLRGGSGYTF	.	TRBV6-5	TRBJ1-2	.
TGTGCCAGCAGTCTGACAGGAGCCGCCCCAAATTCACCCCTCCACTTT	CASSLTGAAPNSPLHF	.	TRBV27	TRBJ1-6	.
TGTGCCAGCAGTACCCCGAGGGGGGGGCTCGACACCTACGAGCAGTACTTC	CASSTPRGGLDTYEQYF	.	TRBV2	TRBJ2-7	.
TGTGCCAGCAGTTACAACCAAGAGACCCAGTACTTC	CASSYNQETQYF	many	TRBV6-2/TRBV6-3	TRBJ2-5	.
TGTGCCAGCAGTTCCCCCACCGGGGAGCTGTTTTTT	CASSSPTGELFF	few	TRBV6-5	TRBJ2-2	.
TGTGCCAGCAGCTTACCCGACAGGAGAAACACTGAAGCTTTCTTT	CASSLPDRRNTEAFF	once	TRBV7-9	TRBJ1-1	.
TGTGCCAGCAGGGGCATCGACACTGAAGCTTTCTTT	CASRGIDTEAFF	.	TRBV7-9	TRBJ1-1	.
TGTGCCAGCACGAACAGGGGGCTAGGCTTTGGCTACACCTTC	CASTNRGLGFGYTF	.	TRBV28	TRBJ1-2	TRBD1
TGTGCCAGCAGCTTGGGGGGGAGTTACACTGAAGCTTTCTTT	CASSLGGSYTEAFF	.	TRBV7-2	TRBJ1-1	.
TGTGCCAGCAGTGACCCTAACAGGGGCCAGGGGGGAAACACCATATATTTT	CASSDPNRGQGGNTIYF	.	TRBV6-4	TRBJ1-3	TRBD1
TGTGCCAGCGGGCGGACGGAAAACACCATATATTTT	CASGRTENTIYF	.	TRBV27	TRBJ1-3	.
TGTGCCAGCAGTGTGGGACTAGCGGGGATGAGCACAGATACGCAGTATTTT	CASSVGLAGMSTDTQYF	few	TRBV28	TRBJ2-3	TRBD2
TGTGCCAGCACCAAAGTTGCAAGGGCGACCGGGGCCAACGTCCTGACTTTC	CASTKVARATGANVLTF	.	TRBV7-9	TRBJ2-6	.
TGTGCCAGCAGTTACGGAGGGAAGGGGAGCAATGAGCAGTTCTTC	CASSYGGKGSNEQFF	few	TRBV6-2/TRBV6-3	TRBJ2-1	.
TGTGCACGGGGGGACAGGGGCATCTTAGAGCAGTACTTC	CARGDRGILEQYF	.	TRBV7-9	TRBJ2-7	TRBD1